This T cell receptor beta chain was found in a study of blood T cell repertoires in COVID-19 (dated by TCRdb to between 2020 and 2021). Turning to the overall study: Samples from collaborators originated in the United States, Italy and Spain and spanned both the acute and convalescent phases of COVID-19. The prospective study material was composed of cDNA or gDNA derived from T cells, B-cell-depleted T cells, or PBMCs. Subjects who had been exposed to COVID-19, were actively infected with it, or had recovered from it provided the deeply sampled blood TCRbeta repertoires that made up the dataset. The repertoires were made available in a free public database intended to serve as a resource for research on the immune response to SARS-CoV-2. Samples came from the ongoing ImmuneRACE study (first 160 participants) plus 1,254 subjects from 6 global collaborators. The sample metadata nearly always contained a de-identified subject ID, COVID-19 status, age in years and sex. HLA class I and class II types, where available, came from metadata supplied by the sample provider rather than from assay-based typing. General conclusions and limits of the study: The amount of clinical and demographic metadata varied by source and participant and was provided uncurated.

Spanning cysteine to phenylalanine, the CDR3 consists of 14 amino acids. Only the CDR3 part of the read is kept: 42 bases, read in frame from the first base. Via the germline V gene, CDR1 is MNHEY and CDR2 SVGAGI. At the junction V is shortened by 6 bases and J by 6 bases; bases outside the gene matches: 7. TCRbeta CDR3 regions were amplified from genomic DNA using the immunoSEQ Assay, a bias-controlled multiplex PCR. The source study handled its data this way. The number of nucleated cells in each sample was estimated by amplification of reference gene primers within the assay. To quantify the absolute abundance of each unique TCRbeta CDR3 rearrangement, sequence reads were collapsed and filtered. For each sample, productive Simpson clonality was calculated as the square root of Simpson's diversity index across productive rearrangements. TCRdb provides this immuneACCESS table in a form limited to in-frame rearrangements. Some clones are lacking; in checked studies, under half of them reflect an unresolved V gene, and why the rest are absent is not known. Clone size and the V and J calls come from that table; the DNA yielded D and trimming. The sample profile shows hundreds of thousands of clones; 80% to 90% of them were found once. The top ten hold around 0.98% of the sample.

About this clone: Which antigen it targets is not known. It has no much larger one-base neighbor in the sample; base qualities were not kept.

Whole blood was collected in K2EDTA tubes by collaborating institutions according to the institutions' own protocols. For TCRbeta analysis, collaborators shipped samples in one of three forms: frozen whole blood, isolated PBMCs, or DNA extracted from either of those sample types. The receptor was isolated from a man in his forties with acute or convalescent COVID-19. What was sequenced was peripheral blood. The chain is made from TRBV6-5 and TRBJ2-1, and TRBD2 aligns with 8 junction nucleotides. In nucleotides, the sequence is TGTGCCAGCAGCCGCACTAGCGGTTTCAATGAGCAGTTCTTC. This gives the protein CASSRTSGFNEQFF.